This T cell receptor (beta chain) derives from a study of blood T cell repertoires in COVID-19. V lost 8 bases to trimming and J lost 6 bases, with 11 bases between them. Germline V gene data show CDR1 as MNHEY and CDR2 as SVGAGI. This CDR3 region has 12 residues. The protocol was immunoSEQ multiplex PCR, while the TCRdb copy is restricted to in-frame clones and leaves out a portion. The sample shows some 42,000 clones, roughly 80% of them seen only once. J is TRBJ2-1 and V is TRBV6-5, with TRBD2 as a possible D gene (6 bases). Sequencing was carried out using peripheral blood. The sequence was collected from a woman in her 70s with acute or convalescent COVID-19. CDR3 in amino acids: CASRMGLNEQFF. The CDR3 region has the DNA TGTGCCAGCCGGATGGGACTCAATGAGCAGTTCTTC.